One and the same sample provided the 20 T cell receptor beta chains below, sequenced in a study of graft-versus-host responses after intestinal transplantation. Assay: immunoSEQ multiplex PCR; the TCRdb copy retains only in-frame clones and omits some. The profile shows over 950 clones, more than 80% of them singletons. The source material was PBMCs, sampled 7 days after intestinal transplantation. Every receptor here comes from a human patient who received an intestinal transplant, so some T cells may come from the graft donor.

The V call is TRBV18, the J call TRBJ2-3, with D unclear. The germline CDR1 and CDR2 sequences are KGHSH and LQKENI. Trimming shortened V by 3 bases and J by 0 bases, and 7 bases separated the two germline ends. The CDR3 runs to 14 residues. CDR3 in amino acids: CASSPMGSTDTQYF. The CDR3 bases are TGTGCCAGCTCACCGATGGGTAGCACAGATACGCAGTATTTT. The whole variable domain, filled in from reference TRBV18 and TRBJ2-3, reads NAGVMQNPRHLVRRRGQEARLRCSPMKGHSHVYWYRQLPEEGLKFMVYLQKENIIDESGMPKERFSAEFPKEGPSILRIQQVVRGDSAAYFCASSPMGSTDTQYFGPGTRLTVL.

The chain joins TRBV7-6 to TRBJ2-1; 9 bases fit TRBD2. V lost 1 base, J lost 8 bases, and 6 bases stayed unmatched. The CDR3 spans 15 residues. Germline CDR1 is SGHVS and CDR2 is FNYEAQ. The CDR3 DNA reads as TGTGCCAGCAGCTTAGGTAGCGGGAGAGTTTATGAGCAGTTCTTC. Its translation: CASSLGSGRVYEQFF.

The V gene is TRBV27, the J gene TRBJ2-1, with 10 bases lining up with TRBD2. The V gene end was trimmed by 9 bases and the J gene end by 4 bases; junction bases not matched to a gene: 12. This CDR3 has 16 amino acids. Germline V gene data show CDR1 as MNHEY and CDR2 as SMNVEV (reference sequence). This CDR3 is CASPGLARELYNEQFF. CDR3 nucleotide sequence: TGTGCCAGTCCGGGACTAGCGAGAGAGTTGTACAATGAGCAGTTCTTC.

The CDR3 region has the DNA TGCGCCAGCAGATCTCAGGATGAGCAGTTCTTC. Its translation: CASRSQDEQFF. The J gene is TRBJ2-1, the V gene TRBV5-1; D unclear. CDR1 and CDR2 from the germline V gene are SGHRS and YFSETQ. The CDR3 has 11 amino acids. The V gene lost 5 bases and the J gene lost 8 bases, with 8 bases spanning the gap.

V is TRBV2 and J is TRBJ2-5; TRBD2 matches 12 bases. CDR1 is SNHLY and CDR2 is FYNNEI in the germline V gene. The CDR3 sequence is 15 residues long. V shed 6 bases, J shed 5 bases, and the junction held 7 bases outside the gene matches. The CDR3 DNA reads TGTGCCAGCAGACCGCTAGCGGGGGGGCTCGAGACCCAGTACTTC. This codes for CASRPLAGGLETQYF.

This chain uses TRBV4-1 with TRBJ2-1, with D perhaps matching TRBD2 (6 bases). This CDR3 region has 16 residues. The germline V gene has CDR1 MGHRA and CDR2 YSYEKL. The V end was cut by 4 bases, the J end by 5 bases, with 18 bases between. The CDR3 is CASSPLEGGGNNEQFF. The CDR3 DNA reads TGCGCCAGCAGCCCCCTTGAGGGAGGAGGGAACAATGAGCAGTTCTTC.

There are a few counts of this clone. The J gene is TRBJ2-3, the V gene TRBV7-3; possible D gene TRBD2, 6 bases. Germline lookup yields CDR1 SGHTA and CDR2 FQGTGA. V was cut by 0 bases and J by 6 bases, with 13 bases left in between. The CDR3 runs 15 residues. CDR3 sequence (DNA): TGTGCCAGCAGCTTAACGTTGGTAGCGGAGGATACGCAGTATTTT. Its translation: CASSLTLVAEDTQYF. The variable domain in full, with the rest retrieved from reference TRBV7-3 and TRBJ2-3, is GAGVSQTPSNKVTEKGKYVELRCDPISGHTALYWYRQSLGQGPEFLIYFQGTGAADDSGLPNDRFFAVRPEGSVSTLKIQRTERGDSAVYLCASSLTLVAEDTQYFGPGTRLTVL.

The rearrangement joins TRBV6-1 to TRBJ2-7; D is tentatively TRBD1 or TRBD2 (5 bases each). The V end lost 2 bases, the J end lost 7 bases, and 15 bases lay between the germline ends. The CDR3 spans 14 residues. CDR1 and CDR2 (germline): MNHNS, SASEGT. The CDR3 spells CASSENQGWREQYF. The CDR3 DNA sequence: TGTGCCAGCAGTGAAAATCAGGGATGGAGGGAGCAGTACTTC.

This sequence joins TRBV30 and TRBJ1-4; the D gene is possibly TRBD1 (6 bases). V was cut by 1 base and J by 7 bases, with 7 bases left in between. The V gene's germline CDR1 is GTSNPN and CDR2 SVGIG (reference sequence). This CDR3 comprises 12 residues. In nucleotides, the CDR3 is TGTGCCTGGAGTGGCAGGGGTGAAAAACTGTTTTTT. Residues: CAWSGRGEKLFF.

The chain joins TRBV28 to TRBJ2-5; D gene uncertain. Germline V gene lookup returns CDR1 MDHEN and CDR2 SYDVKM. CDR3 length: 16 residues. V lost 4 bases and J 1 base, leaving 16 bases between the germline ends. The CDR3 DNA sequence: TGTGCCAGCAGTTCCCCCGCTCAAAAGGGCCAAGAGACCCAGTACTTC. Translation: CASSSPAQKGQETQYF.

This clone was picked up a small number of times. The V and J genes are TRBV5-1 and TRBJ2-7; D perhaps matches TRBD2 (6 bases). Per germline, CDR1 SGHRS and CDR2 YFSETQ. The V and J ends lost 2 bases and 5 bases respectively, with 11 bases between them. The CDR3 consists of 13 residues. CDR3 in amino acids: CASSLGGYNEQYF. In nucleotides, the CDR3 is TGCGCCAGCAGCTTAGGAGGGTACAACGAGCAGTACTTC. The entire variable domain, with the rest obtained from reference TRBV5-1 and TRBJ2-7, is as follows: KAGVTQTPRYLIKTRGQQVTLSCSPISGHRSVSWYQQTPGQGLQFLFEYFSETQRNKGNFPGRFSGRQFSNSRSEMNVSTLELGDSALYLCASSLGGYNEQYFGPGTRLTVT.

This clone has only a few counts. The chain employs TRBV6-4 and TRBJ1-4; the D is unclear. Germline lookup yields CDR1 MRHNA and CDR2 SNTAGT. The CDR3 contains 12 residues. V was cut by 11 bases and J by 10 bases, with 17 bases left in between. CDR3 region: CALLEAAGKLFF. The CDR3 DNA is TGTGCCCTCCTCGAGGCGGCAGGAAAACTGTTTTTT.

For the CDR3, the DNA is TGTGCCAGTAGTTTTACGGCTTACGTCGATACGCAGTATTTT. Translating it yields CASSFTAYVDTQYF. The chain joins TRBV19 to TRBJ2-3, with D unresolved. CDR3 size: 14 residues. Trimming removed 5 bases at V and 6 bases at J, with 15 bases between. CDR1 is LNHDA and CDR2 is SQIVND in the germline V gene (reference sequence).

The CDR3 nucleotides are TGTGCCAGCAGCTTAGAGGCGGGTAGCTCCTACAATGAGCAGTTCTTC. Its protein is CASSLEAGSSYNEQFF. The chain links TRBV7-8 to TRBJ2-1; D is perhaps TRBD2 (5 bases). CDR1 SGHVS and CDR2 FQNEAQ come from the germline V gene. With 1 base removed from V and 0 bases from J, the gap between germline ends came to 10 bases. The CDR3 consists of 16 residues.

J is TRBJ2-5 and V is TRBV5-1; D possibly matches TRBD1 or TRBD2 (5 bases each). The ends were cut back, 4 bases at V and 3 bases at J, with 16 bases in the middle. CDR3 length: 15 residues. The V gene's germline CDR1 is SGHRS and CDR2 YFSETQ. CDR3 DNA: TGCGCCAGCAGCCTCGGGGCCTCAGGGAAAGAGACCCAGTACTTC. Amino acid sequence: CASSLGASGKETQYF. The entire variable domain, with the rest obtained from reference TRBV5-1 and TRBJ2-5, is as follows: KAGVTQTPRYLIKTRGQQVTLSCSPISGHRSVSWYQQTPGQGLQFLFEYFSETQRNKGNFPGRFSGRQFSNSRSEMNVSTLELGDSALYLCASSLGASGKETQYFGPGTRLLVL.

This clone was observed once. The CDR3 is CASSGGSTGELFF. Written as DNA, the CDR3 is TGTGCCAGCAGTGGTGGGAGCACCGGGGAGCTGTTTTTT. The chain has TRBV6-4 and TRBJ2-2; possible D gene TRBD2, 5 bases. This CDR3 has 13 residues. Germline assignment: CDR1 MRHNA and CDR2 SNTAGT. The V end was cut by 4 bases, the J end by 4 bases, with 7 bases between.

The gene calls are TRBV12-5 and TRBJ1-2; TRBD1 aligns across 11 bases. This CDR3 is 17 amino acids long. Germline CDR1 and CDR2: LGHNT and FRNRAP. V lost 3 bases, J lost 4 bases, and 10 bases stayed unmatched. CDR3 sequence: CASGFFTGTGGSYGYTF. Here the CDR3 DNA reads TGTGCTAGTGGTTTTTTTACCGGGACAGGGGGTTCCTATGGCTACACCTTC.

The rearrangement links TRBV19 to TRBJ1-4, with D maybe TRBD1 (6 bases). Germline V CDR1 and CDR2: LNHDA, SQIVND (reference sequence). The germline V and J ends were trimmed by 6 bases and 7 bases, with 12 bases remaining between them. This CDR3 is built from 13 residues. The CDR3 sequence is CASRGGFVEKLFF. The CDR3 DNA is TGTGCCAGTAGAGGGGGATTCGTTGAAAAACTGTTTTTT.

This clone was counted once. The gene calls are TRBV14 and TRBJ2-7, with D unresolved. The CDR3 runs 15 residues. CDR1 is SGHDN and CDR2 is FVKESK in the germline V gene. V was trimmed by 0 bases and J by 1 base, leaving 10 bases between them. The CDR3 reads CASSQDWPDSYEQYF. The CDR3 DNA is TGTGCCAGCAGCCAAGATTGGCCAGATTCCTACGAGCAGTACTTC.

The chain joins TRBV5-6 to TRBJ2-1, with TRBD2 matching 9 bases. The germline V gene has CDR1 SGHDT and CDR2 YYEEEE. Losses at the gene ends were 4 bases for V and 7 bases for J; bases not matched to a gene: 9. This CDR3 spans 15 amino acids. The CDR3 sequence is CASSLPAGGMNEQFF. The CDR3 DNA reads TGTGCCAGCAGCCTTCCGGCGGGAGGGATGAATGAGCAGTTCTTC.